This entry lists 14 T cell receptor beta chains sequenced from one sample in a study of T cells after yellow fever vaccination. A single record per CDR3 protein comes from TCRdb applying MiXCR to the 5' RACE reads. The sample lists approximately 120,000 distinct CDR3 sequences, around 7.4% occurring once. The sequencing here drew on CD4+ T cells sorted from PBMCs, taken more than 8 days after the first yellow fever vaccination. The receptors were sampled from a man aged 18 to 29 who received the YFV17D yellow fever vaccine.

This clonotype was detected ten times or more. CDR3: CASTIRPGANVLTF. The DNA of the CDR3 is TGTGCCAGCACCATAAGACCTGGGGCCAACGTCCTGACTTTC. This rearrangement joins TRBV12-3 or TRBV12-4 to TRBJ2-6; D is unresolved. Trimming shortened V by 7 bases and J by 2 bases, and 9 bases separated the two germline ends. The CDR3 consists of 14 residues.

This clonotype has at least ten counts. The gene calls are TRBV9 and TRBJ1-2; tentatively, D is TRBD1 (6 bases). The CDR3 has 14 residues. CDR1 is SGDLS, CDR2 YYNGEE, per germline. Trimming cost V 0 bases and J 3 bases, with 9 bases left between them. The chain's CDR3 is CASSVAGHDYGYTF. Here the CDR3 DNA reads TGTGCCAGCAGCGTAGCGGGACATGACTATGGCTACACCTTC.

This clonotype was recorded a few times. The rearrangement joins TRBV28 to TRBJ2-7; possible D gene TRBD1, 5 bases. Trimming left V 6 bases short and J 2 bases short, with 11 bases between. Germline lookup yields CDR1 MDHEN and CDR2 SYDVKM. The length of the CDR3 is 13 residues. Here the CDR3 DNA reads TGTGCCAGCAGCTGGGGCGGAGCCTACGAGCAGTACGTC. Its protein is CASSWGGAYEQYV.

This clonotype was counted ten times or more. The chain links TRBV20-1 to TRBJ2-3; TRBD1 or TRBD2 may be the D gene (6 bases each). Germline V lookup: CDR1 DFQATT, CDR2 SNEGSKA (reference sequence). The CDR3 extends over 14 amino acids. V gave up 0 bases and J gave up 6 bases, with 13 bases separating them. The CDR3 sequence is CSARDLGGLDTQYF. CDR3 in DNA: TGCAGTGCTAGAGATCTAGGGGGGTTGGATACGCAGTATTTT.

This clonotype was seen many times. The CDR3 DNA reads TGCGCCAGTAGCGTTGGGGCCTATGGCTACACCTTC. It yields the protein CASSVGAYGYTF. This chain uses TRBV5-1 with TRBJ1-2; D is perhaps TRBD1 (5 bases). The length of the CDR3 is 12 residues. Germline CDR1 reads SGHRS; CDR2 reads YFSETQ. V gave up 8 bases and J gave up 4 bases, with 12 bases separating them.

Many counts were recorded for this clonotype. The chain joins TRBV12-3 or TRBV12-4 to TRBJ1-3; D perhaps matches TRBD1 (6 bases). This CDR3 is 15 amino acids long. V dropped 6 bases and J dropped 2 bases, with 14 bases sitting between them. DNA for the CDR3: TGTGCCAGCAGCCTGGGGAGGGGGACTGGAAACACCATATATTTT. Amino acids: CASSLGRGTGNTIYF.

This clonotype was found many times. The chain employs TRBV5-1 and TRBJ2-3; 7 nucleotides agree with TRBD1. This CDR3 is 18 amino acids long. Trimming cost V 0 bases and J 4 bases; bases outside gene matches: 14. CDR1 is SGHRS and CDR2 is YFSETQ in the germline V gene. CDR3 coding DNA: TGCGCCAGCAGCTTGGCCTGGGACAGTCGGGCAGTAGCAGATACGCAGTATTTT. Translation gives CASSLAWDSRAVADTQYF. Filled out from reference TRBV5-1 and TRBJ2-3, the complete variable domain reads KAGVTQTPRYLIKTRGQQVTLSCSPISGHRSVSWYQQTPGQGLQFLFEYFSETQRNKGNFPGRFSGRQFSNSRSEMNVSTLELGDSALYLCASSLAWDSRAVADTQYFGPGTRLTVL.

This clonotype appeared many times. This chain links TRBV5-5 with TRBJ2-1, with D uncertain. CDR3 length equals 18 residues. Trimming removed 4 bases from V and 0 bases from J, with 20 bases in between. Germline lookup yields CDR1 SGHKS and CDR2 YYEKEE (reference sequence). The CDR3 sequence: CASSLQAGQASSYNEQFF. CDR3 nucleotides: TGTGCCAGCAGCCTCCAAGCTGGCCAGGCGAGCTCCTACAATGAGCAGTTCTTC.

This clonotype was detected many times. The J gene is TRBJ2-1, the V gene TRBV5-1, with 8 bases fitting TRBD1. V was clipped by 4 bases and J by 1 base; unmatched bases: 4. From germline, CDR1 is SGHRS and CDR2 YFSETQ. CDR3 length: 15 residues. In nucleotides, the CDR3 is TGCGCCAGCAGCCCAGACAGGGGTTCCTACAATGAGCAGTTCTTC. This codes for CASSPDRGSYNEQFF. The whole variable domain, remainder taken from reference TRBV5-1 and TRBJ2-1, is KAGVTQTPRYLIKTRGQQVTLSCSPISGHRSVSWYQQTPGQGLQFLFEYFSETQRNKGNFPGRFSGRQFSNSRSEMNVSTLELGDSALYLCASSPDRGSYNEQFFGPGTRLTVL.

This clonotype has a count of ten or more. V and J are TRBV3-1 and TRBJ1-2; TRBD1 matches at 7 bases. There are 15 residues in the CDR3. Looked up from germline, CDR1 is LGHDT and CDR2 is YNNKEL (reference sequence). With 1 base clipped from V and 8 bases from J, the junction kept 10 bases outside the gene matches. CDR3 in amino acids: CASSQGGQGGGGYTF. The CDR3 DNA sequence: TGTGCCAGCAGCCAAGGAGGTCAAGGGGGCGGCGGCTACACCTTC.

This clonotype showed up many times. The rearrangement uses TRBV12-3 or TRBV12-4 and TRBJ1-2; D is unclear. The germline V and J ends were trimmed by 3 bases and 8 bases, with 10 bases remaining between them. The CDR3 is 12 residues long. The CDR3 is CASSFPLSGYTF. The CDR3 DNA sequence: TGTGCCAGCAGTTTTCCCCTTAGCGGCTACACCTTC.

This clonotype occurred many times. The chain is built from TRBV18 and TRBJ1-2; D remains ambiguous. Germline V CDR1 and CDR2: KGHSH, LQKENI. The CDR3 runs to 14 residues. V gave up 2 bases and J gave up 5 bases, with 12 bases separating them. The CDR3 region has the DNA TGTGCCAGCTCACCAGAGATGGGAGATTATGGCTACACCTTC. As protein: CASSPEMGDYGYTF.

A note on this clonotype: Possible read error: a much larger clone is one base away. CDR3: CASSAGHVTQYF. The CDR3, as DNA: TGTGCCAGCAGTGCCGGGCACGTGACCCAGTACTTC. The rearrangement links TRBV12-3 or TRBV12-4 to TRBJ2-5; D unclear. This CDR3 spans 12 amino acids. Trimming removed 5 bases from V and 7 bases from J, with 11 bases in between.

This clonotype was seen a handful of times. This clone may be a read error of a much larger clone one base away. J is TRBJ2-5 and V is TRBV6-1; 10 bases match TRBD2. The junction had 3 bases not matched to a gene; V was cut back by 6 bases and J by 2 bases. Germline V gives CDR1 MNHNS, CDR2 SASEGT. The CDR3 is 14 amino acids. DNA of the CDR3: TGTGCCAGCAGCCCAGCGGGGGGGCAAGAGACCCAGTACTTC. Translation gives CASSPAGGQETQYF.